These 5 T cell receptor beta chains share one sample of origin, sequenced in a study of blood T cell repertoires in COVID-19. TCRdb's table, derived via immunoSEQ multiplex PCR, lists solely in-frame clones and lacks some. The sample carries hundreds of thousands of clones, approximately 84% recorded once. Material for sequencing was peripheral blood. The receptors come from a woman younger than 45 who had recovered from COVID-19.

The rearrangement links TRBV5-5 to TRBJ2-7; 9 bases line up with TRBD2. Trimming took 2 bases from V and 4 from J; bases not matched to a gene: 4. CDR1 is SGHKS and CDR2 is YYEKEE in the germline V gene (reference sequence). CDR3 length: 14 residues. CDR3 DNA sequence: TGTGCCAGCAGCTTTTCTAGCGGGACGTACGAGCAGTACTTC. The encoded protein is CASSFSSGTYEQYF.

This chain joins TRBV5-4 and TRBJ2-1; TRBD2 matches at 13 bases. With V trimmed by 4 bases and J by 9 bases, 7 bases remained unmatched. There are 15 residues in the CDR3. Germline V lookup: CDR1 SGHNT, CDR2 YYREEE (reference sequence). CDR3 bases: TGTGCCAGCAGCCAAACTAGCGGGGGGGCAGGTGAGCAGTTCTTC. Translated: CASSQTSGGAGEQFF.

The CDR3 loop reads CASSQFAGNTIYF. The CDR3 DNA is TGCGCCAGCAGCCAATTCGCTGGAAACACCATATATTTT. The gene calls are TRBV4-1 and TRBJ1-3; unclear D gene. Germline lookup yields CDR1 MGHRA and CDR2 YSYEKL. The V gene lost 2 bases and the J gene lost 2 bases, with 4 bases spanning the gap. The CDR3 sequence is 13 residues long.

The DNA for the CDR3 is TGTGCCAGTAGTTTTCCGGGACAAGAGACCCAGTACTTC. Its translation: CASSFPGQETQYF. The rearrangement links TRBV19 to TRBJ2-5; D possibly corresponds to TRBD2 (5 bases). With 5 bases removed from V and 2 bases from J, the gap between germline ends came to 9 bases. Looked up from germline, CDR1 is LNHDA and CDR2 is SQIVND (reference sequence). This CDR3 spans 13 amino acids.

J is TRBJ2-7 and V is TRBV19; TRBD2 matches at 8 bases. The CDR3 extends over 12 amino acids. Trimming took 5 bases from V and 4 from J; bases not matched to a gene: 1. Germline V gene sequence: CDR1 LNHDA, CDR2 SQIVND (reference sequence). CDR3 residues: CASSAGGYEQYF. CDR3 nucleotide sequence: TGTGCCAGTAGTGCGGGGGGATACGAGCAGTACTTC. Complete variable domain (other parts from reference TRBV19 and TRBJ2-7): DGGITQSPKYLFRKEGQNVTLSCEQNLNHDAMYWYRQDPGQGLRLIYYSQIVNDFQKGDIAEGYSVSREKKESFPLTVTSAQKNPTAFYLCASSAGGYEQYFGPGTRLTVT.